The 20 T cell receptor beta chains listed next were all sequenced from one sample in a study of blood T cell repertoires in COVID-19. The table came from immunoSEQ multiplex PCR; TCRdb's copy has only in-frame clones and leaves some out. The sample includes around 330,000 clones, about 91% of them seen just once. The sequenced sample consisted of PBMCs or T cells enriched from blood (not recorded which). The receptors were gathered from a woman in her thirties or forties who had recovered from COVID-19.

This clone was observed at least ten times. The chain carries TRBV6-5 and TRBJ1-5; D is ambiguous. From germline, CDR1 is MNHEY and CDR2 SVGAGI. This CDR3 has 13 amino acids. Trimming stripped 6 bases from V and 0 bases from J, with 6 bases between. The CDR3 is CASSPYSNQPQHF. CDR3 DNA: TGTGCCAGCAGCCCCTATAGCAATCAGCCCCAGCATTTT.

The CDR3 region is CASSLRDFSKNIQYF. CDR3 sequence (DNA): TGTGCCAGCAGCCTCCGGGACTTTTCTAAAAACATTCAGTACTTC. V gene TRBV28 combines with J gene TRBJ2-4; D might be TRBD2 (6 bases). The CDR3 has 15 residues. Trimming removed 6 bases from V and 4 bases from J, with 16 bases in between. Germline values: CDR1 MDHEN, CDR2 SYDVKM.

This clone was observed once. CDR3 amino acids: CASSELGLVRDEQYF. DNA of the CDR3: TGTGCCAGCAGTGAATTGGGACTAGTGAGGGACGAGCAGTACTTC. This chain links TRBV6-1 with TRBJ2-7; TRBD2 matches at 8 bases. CDR3 length: 15 residues. J gave up 5 bases and V 2 bases, and 8 bases lay outside the gene matches. Germline V gene lookup returns CDR1 MNHNS and CDR2 SASEGT.

This clone occurred once. The chain carries TRBV19 and TRBJ2-1; 7 bases agree with TRBD1. This CDR3 comprises 15 residues. V shed 0 bases and J 8 bases; nucleotides not matched to a gene: 7. CDR1 LNHDA and CDR2 SQIVND come from the germline V gene (reference sequence). The CDR3 nucleotides are TGTGCCAGTAGTATAGAGGCCAGGGGGTGGGATGAGCAGTTCTTC. It yields the protein CASSIEARGWDEQFF.

J is TRBJ1-2 and V is TRBV4-3; D call uncertain. The CDR3 loop spans 13 amino acids. The germline gives CDR1 LGHNA, CDR2 YSLEER. The V end was cut by 0 bases, the J end by 8 bases, with 10 bases between. In DNA form, the CDR3 reads TGCGCCAGCAGCCAAGATCAAGTCGGGGGCTACACCTTC. Its protein is CASSQDQVGGYTF.

The V and J genes are TRBV30 and TRBJ2-1; 9 bases align to TRBD2. The CDR3 consists of 14 residues. From germline, CDR1 is GTSNPN and CDR2 SVGIG (reference sequence). Germline trimming cut 1 base from V and 4 bases from J; bases unmatched to any gene: 2. The CDR3 is CAWSGLAGYNEQFF. For the CDR3, the DNA is TGTGCCTGGAGTGGCCTAGCGGGGTACAATGAGCAGTTCTTC.

This chain joins TRBV7-2 and TRBJ2-1; TRBD2 aligns across 8 bases. The CDR3 sequence is 13 residues long. V was clipped by 3 bases and J by 9 bases; unmatched bases: 4. CDR1 and CDR2 from the germline V gene are SGHTA and FQGNSA. DNA for the CDR3: TGTGCCAGCAGCTTCGGGACTAGGCTTGAGCAGTTCTTC. This encodes CASSFGTRLEQFF.

The rearrangement uses TRBV28 and TRBJ1-3; D unclear. Germline V gene data show CDR1 as MDHEN and CDR2 as SYDVKM. V gave up 5 bases and J gave up 0 bases, with 11 bases separating them. This CDR3 has 15 residues. As DNA, the CDR3 is TGTGCCAGCAGTCTAGGCGAGGGCTCTGGAAACACCATATATTTT. This translates into CASSLGEGSGNTIYF.

The rearrangement uses TRBV27 and TRBJ2-7; 10 bases align to TRBD1. V dropped 3 bases and J dropped 3; count of bases not matched to a gene: 5. CDR1 and CDR2 from the germline V gene are MNHEY and SMNVEV (reference sequence). CDR3 length: 15 residues. The CDR3 region is CASSLGTGAIYEQYF. CDR3 nucleotides: TGTGCCAGCAGTTTGGGGACAGGGGCGATCTACGAGCAGTACTTC.

The rearrangement uses TRBV29-1 and TRBJ1-2, with D tentatively TRBD1 (6 bases). This CDR3 comprises 13 residues. Trimming took off 5 bases at V and 7 bases at J, with 17 bases between the two ends. The germline V gene has CDR1 SQVTM and CDR2 ANQGSEA. For the CDR3, the DNA is TGCAGCGTTAATGTTCGGGGGGGCTCTGGCTACACCTTC. The encoded protein is CSVNVRGGSGYTF.

The rearrangement links TRBV27 to TRBJ2-4, with a possible D match to TRBD2 (5 bases). The CDR3 runs 13 residues. Trimming pared 4 bases from V and 6 bases from J, leaving 10 bases between. The V gene's germline CDR1 is MNHEY and CDR2 SMNVEV (reference sequence). The CDR3 loop reads CASSYGGGNIQYF. The DNA of the CDR3 is TGTGCCAGCAGTTACGGAGGAGGAAACATTCAGTACTTC.

V usage is TRBV5-4 and J usage is TRBJ1-4; TRBD1 agrees at 8 bases. CDR3 length: 14 amino acids. Looked up from germline, CDR1 is SGHNT and CDR2 is YYREEE (reference sequence). With V trimmed by 3 bases and J by 7 bases, 5 bases remained unmatched. DNA of the CDR3: TGTGCCAGCAGCTCCCGGACAGGGTCTGAAAAACTGTTTTTT. Its protein product is CASSSRTGSEKLFF.

The chain uses TRBV18 and TRBJ2-3; 7 bases fit TRBD1. The CDR3 covers 14 residues. Unmatched junction bases numbered 2, after V lost 4 bases and J lost 1 base. The germline gives CDR1 KGHSH, CDR2 LQKENI. Here the CDR3 DNA reads TGTGCCAGCTCACTGACAGGGCGCACAGATACGCAGTATTTT. Translating it yields CASSLTGRTDTQYF.

The V call is TRBV27, the J call TRBJ1-6, with a weak D call TRBD1 (6 bases). Germline CDR1 MNHEY, CDR2 SMNVEV (reference sequence). The V end lost 0 bases, the J end lost 10 bases, and 10 bases lay between the germline ends. The CDR3 spans 14 residues. CDR3 sequence (DNA): TGTGCCAGCAGTTTATCAGGGGGTTTCTCACCCCTCCACTTT. It codes for CASSLSGGFSPLHF.

V and J are TRBV19 and TRBJ2-1; D is ambiguous. Germline CDR1 LNHDA, CDR2 SQIVND (reference sequence). CDR3 length: 15 residues. V was pared by 3 bases and J by 0 bases, with 9 bases between. The CDR3: CASSIPPGSYNEQFF. The CDR3 DNA sequence: TGTGCCAGTAGTATCCCCCCGGGCTCCTACAATGAGCAGTTCTTC.

The chain joins TRBV5-1 to TRBJ2-7; 12 nucleotides match TRBD2. CDR1 SGHRS and CDR2 YFSETQ come from the germline V gene. The ends lost 3 bases at V and 6 bases at J; junction bases unmatched: 4. This CDR3 is 14 amino acids long. The CDR3 DNA reads as TGCGCCAGCAGCTCGACTAGCGGGAGAGGCGAGCAGTACTTC. Its protein product is CASSSTSGRGEQYF.

This clone was observed a handful of times. The rearrangement links TRBV11-1 to TRBJ2-5; D ambiguous. The CDR3 spans 12 residues. The V gene lost 2 bases and the J gene lost 2 bases, with 3 bases spanning the gap. Per the germline V gene, CDR1 is SGHAT and CDR2 is FQDESV (reference sequence). This chain's CDR3 is CASSLHQETQYF. The CDR3 region has the DNA TGTGCCAGCAGCTTACATCAAGAGACCCAGTACTTC.

The chain joins TRBV28 to TRBJ1-1; 7 nucleotides align to TRBD1. The CDR3 contains 16 residues. Germline V gene data show CDR1 as MDHEN and CDR2 as SYDVKM. With 2 bases clipped from V and 4 bases from J, the junction kept 10 bases outside the gene matches. Here the CDR3 reads CASSLGSGGIGTEAFF. The CDR3 DNA reads TGTGCCAGCAGTTTAGGGTCAGGGGGGATCGGCACTGAAGCTTTCTTT.

The chain joins TRBV7-3 to TRBJ2-7, with D tentatively TRBD1 (6 bases). Germline-derived CDR1 and CDR2 are SGHTA and FQGTGA. The CDR3 totals 15 residues. The V and J ends lost 1 base and 0 bases respectively, with 10 bases between them. CDR3 loop: CASSLKGVSSYEQYF. In DNA, the CDR3 is TGTGCCAGCAGCTTAAAGGGGGTCAGCTCCTACGAGCAGTACTTC. The full variable domain, with the rest looked up from reference TRBV7-3 and TRBJ2-7, is GAGVSQTPSNKVTEKGKYVELRCDPISGHTALYWYRQSLGQGPEFLIYFQGTGAADDSGLPNDRFFAVRPEGSVSTLKIQRTERGDSAVYLCASSLKGVSSYEQYFGPGTRLTVT.

The CDR3 DNA reads as TGTGCCAGCAGTTCGCCGGGGTCTAATGAAAAACTGTTTTTT. As protein: CASSSPGSNEKLFF. The genes are TRBV5-5 and TRBJ1-4; D not certain. CDR3 length: 14 residues. Germline CDR1 and CDR2: SGHKS and YYEKEE (reference sequence). The V and J ends lost 5 bases and 3 bases respectively, with 11 bases between them.